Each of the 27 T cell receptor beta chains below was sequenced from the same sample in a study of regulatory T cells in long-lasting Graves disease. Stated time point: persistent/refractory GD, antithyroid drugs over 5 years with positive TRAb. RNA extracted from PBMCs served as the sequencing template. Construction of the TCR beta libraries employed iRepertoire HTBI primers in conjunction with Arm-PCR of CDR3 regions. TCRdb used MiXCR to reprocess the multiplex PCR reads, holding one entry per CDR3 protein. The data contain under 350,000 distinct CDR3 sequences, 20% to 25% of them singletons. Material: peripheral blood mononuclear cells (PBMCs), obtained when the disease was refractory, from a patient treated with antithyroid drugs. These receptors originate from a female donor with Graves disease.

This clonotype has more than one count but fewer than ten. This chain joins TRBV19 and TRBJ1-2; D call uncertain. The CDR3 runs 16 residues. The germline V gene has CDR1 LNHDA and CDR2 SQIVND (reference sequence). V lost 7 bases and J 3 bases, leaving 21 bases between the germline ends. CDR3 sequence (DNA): TGTGCCAGTAAAAATGCGCCTCGGGGAGAGGACTATGGCTACACCTTC. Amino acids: CASKNAPRGEDYGYTF.

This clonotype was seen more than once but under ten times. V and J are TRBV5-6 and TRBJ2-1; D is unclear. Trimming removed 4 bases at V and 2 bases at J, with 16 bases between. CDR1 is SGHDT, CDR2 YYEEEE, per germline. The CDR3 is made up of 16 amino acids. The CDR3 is CASSPLPQSAYNEQFF. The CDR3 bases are TGTGCCAGCAGCCCACTACCCCAGTCGGCCTACAATGAGCAGTTCTTC.

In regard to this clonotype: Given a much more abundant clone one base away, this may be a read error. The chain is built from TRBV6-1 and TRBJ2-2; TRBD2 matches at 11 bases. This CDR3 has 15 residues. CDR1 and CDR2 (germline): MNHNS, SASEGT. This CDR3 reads CASRVAGGPSGELLF. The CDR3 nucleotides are TGTGCCAGCAGAGTAGCGGGAGGGCCCAGCGGGGAGCTGTTGTTT.

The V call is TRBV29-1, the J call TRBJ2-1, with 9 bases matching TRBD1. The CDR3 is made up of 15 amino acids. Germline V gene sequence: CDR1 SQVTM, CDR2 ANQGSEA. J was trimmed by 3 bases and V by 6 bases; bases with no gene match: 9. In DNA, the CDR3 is TGCAGCGTCGCCCGGACAGGGGTTAACTACAATGAGCAGTTCTTC. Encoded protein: CSVARTGVNYNEQFF.

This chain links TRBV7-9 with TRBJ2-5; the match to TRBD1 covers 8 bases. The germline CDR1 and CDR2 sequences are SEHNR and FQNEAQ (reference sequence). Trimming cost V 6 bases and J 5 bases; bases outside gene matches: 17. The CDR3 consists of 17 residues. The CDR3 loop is CASRFLAGQGTGETQYF. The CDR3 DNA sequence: TGTGCCAGCAGATTTTTGGCTGGACAGGGTACAGGGGAGACCCAGTACTTC.

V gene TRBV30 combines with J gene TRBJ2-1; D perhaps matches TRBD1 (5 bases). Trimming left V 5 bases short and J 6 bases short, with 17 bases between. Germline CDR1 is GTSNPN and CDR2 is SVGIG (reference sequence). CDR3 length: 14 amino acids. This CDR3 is CAWEGHPSGNEQFF. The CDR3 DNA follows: TGTGCCTGGGAAGGACATCCATCGGGCAATGAGCAGTTCTTC.

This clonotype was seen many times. CDR3 region: CASSQDRSTTYEQYF. The CDR3 bases are TGCGCCAGCAGCCAAGACAGGTCTACTACCTACGAGCAGTACTTC. The chain uses TRBV4-3 and TRBJ2-7, with D unresolved. Trimming cost V 0 bases and J 2 bases, with 11 bases left between them. There are 15 residues in the CDR3. Germline CDR1 and CDR2: LGHNA and YSLEER.

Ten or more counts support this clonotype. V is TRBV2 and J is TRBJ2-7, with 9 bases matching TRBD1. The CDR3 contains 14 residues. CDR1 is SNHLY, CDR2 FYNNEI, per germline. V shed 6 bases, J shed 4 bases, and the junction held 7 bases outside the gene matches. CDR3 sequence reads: CASSPGQGPYEQYF. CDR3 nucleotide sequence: TGTGCCAGCAGCCCGGGACAGGGACCTTACGAGCAGTACTTC.

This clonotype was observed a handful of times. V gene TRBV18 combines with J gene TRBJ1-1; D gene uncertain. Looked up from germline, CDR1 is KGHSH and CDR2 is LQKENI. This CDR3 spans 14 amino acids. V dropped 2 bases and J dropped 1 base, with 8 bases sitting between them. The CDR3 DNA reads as TGTGCCAGCTCACCAGCGAGAACGAACACTGAAGCTTTCTTT. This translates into CASSPARTNTEAFF. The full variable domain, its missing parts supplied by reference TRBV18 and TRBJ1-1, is NAGVMQNPRHLVRRRGQEARLRCSPMKGHSHVYWYRQLPEEGLKFMVYLQKENIIDESGMPKERFSAEFPKEGPSILRIQQVVRGDSAAYFCASSPARTNTEAFFGQGTRLTVV.

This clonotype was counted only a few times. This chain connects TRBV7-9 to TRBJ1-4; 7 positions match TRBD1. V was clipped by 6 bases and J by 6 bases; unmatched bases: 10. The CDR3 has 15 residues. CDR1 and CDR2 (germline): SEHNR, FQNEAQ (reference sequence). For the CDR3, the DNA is TGTGCCAGCAGACGCCGGGACAGCGAGGATGAAAAACTGTTTTTT. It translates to CASRRRDSEDEKLFF.

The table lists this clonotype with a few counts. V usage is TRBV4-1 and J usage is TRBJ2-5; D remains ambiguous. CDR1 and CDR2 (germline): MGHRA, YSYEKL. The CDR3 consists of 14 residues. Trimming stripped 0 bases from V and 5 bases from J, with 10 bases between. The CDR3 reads CASSQERWSETQYF. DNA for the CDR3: TGCGCCAGCAGCCAAGAGAGGTGGTCTGAGACCCAGTACTTC.

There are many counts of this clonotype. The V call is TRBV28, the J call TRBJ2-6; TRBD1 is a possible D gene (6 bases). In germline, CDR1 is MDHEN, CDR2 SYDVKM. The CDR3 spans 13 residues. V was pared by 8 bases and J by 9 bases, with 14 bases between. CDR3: CASCRGTINVLTF. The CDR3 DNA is TGTGCCAGCTGTAGAGGGACAATCAACGTCCTGACTTTC.

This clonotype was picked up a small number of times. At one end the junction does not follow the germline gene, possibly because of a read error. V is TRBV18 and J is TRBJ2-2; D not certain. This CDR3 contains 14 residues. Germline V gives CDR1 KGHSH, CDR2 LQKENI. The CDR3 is CVSSPGQNTGELFF. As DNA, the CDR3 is TGTGTCAGCTCACCCGGGCAGAACACCGGGGAGCTGTTTTTT.

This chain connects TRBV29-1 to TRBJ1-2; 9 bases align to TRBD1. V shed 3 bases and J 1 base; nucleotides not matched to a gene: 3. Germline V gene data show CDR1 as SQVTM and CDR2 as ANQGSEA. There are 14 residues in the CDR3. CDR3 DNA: TGCAGCGTTGACGGGACAGGGAGTAACTATGGCTACACCTTC. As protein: CSVDGTGSNYGYTF.

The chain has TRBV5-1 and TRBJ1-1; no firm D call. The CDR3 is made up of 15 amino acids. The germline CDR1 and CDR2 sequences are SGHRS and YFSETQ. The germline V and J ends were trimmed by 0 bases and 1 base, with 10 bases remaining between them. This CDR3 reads CASSLAPASNTEAFF. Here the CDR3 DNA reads TGCGCCAGCAGCTTGGCTCCGGCCTCGAACACTGAAGCTTTCTTT.

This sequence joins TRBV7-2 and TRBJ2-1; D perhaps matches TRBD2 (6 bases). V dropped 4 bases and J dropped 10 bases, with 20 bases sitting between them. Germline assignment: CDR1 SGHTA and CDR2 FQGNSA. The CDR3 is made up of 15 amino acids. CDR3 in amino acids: CASSSGGPGLREQFF. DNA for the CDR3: TGTGCCAGCAGCTCCGGAGGGCCCGGTCTGCGGGAGCAGTTCTTC.

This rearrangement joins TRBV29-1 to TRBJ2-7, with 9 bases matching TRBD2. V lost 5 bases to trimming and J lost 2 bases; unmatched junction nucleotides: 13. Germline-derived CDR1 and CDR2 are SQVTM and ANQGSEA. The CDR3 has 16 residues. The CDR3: CSVLNPSSGTAYEQYF. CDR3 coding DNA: TGCAGCGTTCTCAACCCTTCTAGCGGGACAGCCTACGAGCAGTACTTC.

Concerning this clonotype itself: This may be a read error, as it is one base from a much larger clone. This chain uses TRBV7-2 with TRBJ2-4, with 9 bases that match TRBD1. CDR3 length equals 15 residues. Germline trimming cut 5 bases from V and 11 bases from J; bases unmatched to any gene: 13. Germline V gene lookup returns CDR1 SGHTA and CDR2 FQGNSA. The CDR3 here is CASSPSRQGGNVQYF. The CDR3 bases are TGTGCCAGCAGCCCCAGCCGACAGGGGGGGAACGTTCAGTACTTC. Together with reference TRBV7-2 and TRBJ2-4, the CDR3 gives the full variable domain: GAGVSQSPSNKVTEKGKDVELRCDPISGHTALYWYRQSLGQGLEFLIYFQGNSAPDKSGLPSDRFSAERTGGSVSTLTIQRTQQEDSAVYLCASSPSRQGGNVQYFGAGTRLSVL.

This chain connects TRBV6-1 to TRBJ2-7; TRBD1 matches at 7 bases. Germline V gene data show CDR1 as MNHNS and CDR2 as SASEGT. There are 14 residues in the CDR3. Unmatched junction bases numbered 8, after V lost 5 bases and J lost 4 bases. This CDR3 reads CASSPGTALYEQYF. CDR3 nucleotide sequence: TGTGCCAGCAGTCCGGGGACAGCTCTTTACGAGCAGTACTTC.

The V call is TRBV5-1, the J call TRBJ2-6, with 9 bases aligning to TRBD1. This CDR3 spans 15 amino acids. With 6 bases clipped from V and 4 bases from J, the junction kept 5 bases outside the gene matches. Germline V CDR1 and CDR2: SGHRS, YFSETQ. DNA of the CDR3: TGCGCCAGCACCGGACAGGGGACCGGGGCCAACGTCCTGACTTTC. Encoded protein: CASTGQGTGANVLTF.

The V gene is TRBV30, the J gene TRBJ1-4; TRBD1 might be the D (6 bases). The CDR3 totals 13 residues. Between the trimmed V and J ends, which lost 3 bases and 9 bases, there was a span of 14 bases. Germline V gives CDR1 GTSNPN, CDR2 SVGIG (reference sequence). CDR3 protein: CAWSPGGVKKLFF. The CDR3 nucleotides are TGTGCCTGGAGCCCTGGGGGCGTCAAAAAACTGTTTTTT.

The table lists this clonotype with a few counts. As DNA, the CDR3 is TGTGCCAGCAGCCAAGCGGGAAAAATCTACGAGCAGTACTTC. This sequence encodes CASSQAGKIYEQYF. The chain has TRBV5-6 and TRBJ2-7; the match to TRBD2 covers 7 bases. The V gene end was trimmed by 4 bases and the J gene end by 3 bases; junction bases not matched to a gene: 7. The CDR3 is 14 amino acids. Germline CDR1 SGHDT, CDR2 YYEEEE. Looking up the rest from reference TRBV5-6 and TRBJ2-7 gives the full variable domain: DAGVTQSPTHLIKTRGQQVTLRCSPKSGHDTVSWYQQALGQGPQFIFQYYEEEERQRGNFPDRFSGHQFPNYSSELNVNALLLGDSALYLCASSQAGKIYEQYFGPGTRLTVT.

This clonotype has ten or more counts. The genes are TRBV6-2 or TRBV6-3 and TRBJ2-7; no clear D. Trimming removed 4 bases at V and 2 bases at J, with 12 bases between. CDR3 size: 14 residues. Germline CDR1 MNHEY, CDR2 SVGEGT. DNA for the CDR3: TGTGCCAGCAGTTTTAGGACGGAACCCTACGAGCAGTACTTC. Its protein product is CASSFRTEPYEQYF.

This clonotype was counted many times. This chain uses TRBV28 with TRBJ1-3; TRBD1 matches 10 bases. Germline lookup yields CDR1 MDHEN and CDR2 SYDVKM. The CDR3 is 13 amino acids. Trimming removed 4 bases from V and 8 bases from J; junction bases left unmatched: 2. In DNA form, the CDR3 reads TGTGCCAGCAGTTGGGACAGGGGATACACCATATATTTT. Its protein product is CASSWDRGYTIYF.

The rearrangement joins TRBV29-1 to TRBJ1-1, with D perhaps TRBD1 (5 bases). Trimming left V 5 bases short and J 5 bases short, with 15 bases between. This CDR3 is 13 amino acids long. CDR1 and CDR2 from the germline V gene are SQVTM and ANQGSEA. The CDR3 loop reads CSVQQVLETEAFF. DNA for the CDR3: TGCAGCGTTCAACAGGTTCTTGAGACTGAAGCTTTCTTT.

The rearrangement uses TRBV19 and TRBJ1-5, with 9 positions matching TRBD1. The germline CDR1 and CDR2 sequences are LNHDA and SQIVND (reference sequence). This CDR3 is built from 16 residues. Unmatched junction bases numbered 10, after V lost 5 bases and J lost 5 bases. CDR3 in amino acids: CASSSGTGPGDQPQHF. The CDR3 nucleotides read TGTGCCAGTAGTTCCGGGACAGGGCCAGGGGATCAGCCCCAGCATTTT.

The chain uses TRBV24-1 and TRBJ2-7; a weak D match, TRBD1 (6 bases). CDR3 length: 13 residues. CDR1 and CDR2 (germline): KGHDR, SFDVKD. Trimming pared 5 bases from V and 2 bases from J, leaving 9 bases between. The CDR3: CATSAAGAYEQYF. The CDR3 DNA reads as TGTGCCACCAGTGCCGCAGGGGCCTACGAGCAGTACTTC.